The table lists the clone carrying this T cell receptor (beta chain) with a few counts. The antigen is unknown. From RNA transcripts, TCR beta CDR3 regions were amplified. Initially, a first-round RT-PCR of the TCR CDR3 employed the HTBI primer set. TCRdb re-called the multiplex PCR reads through MiXCR, storing one row per CDR3 protein. Seen here are 550,000 to 850,000 distinct CDR3 sequences, roughly a sixth observed once, and the top ten hold approximately 15%. This record comes from a study of T cells in Graves' hyperthyroidism and ophthalmopathy. Broader study findings: Blood also contained most expanded thyroid clonotypes above 0.001.

Exclusion criteria comprised uncontrolled infection, other autoimmune disease, pregnancy or lactation. Clinical symptoms, serum thyroxine, TRAb, thyroid ultrasound and orbital computed tomography established diagnosis. There are 17 residues in the CDR3. Looked up from germline, CDR1 is MNHNS and CDR2 is SASEGT. With 2 bases removed from V and 3 bases from J, the gap between germline ends came to 16 bases. The sample consisted of blood. The TCR comes from a woman in her forties or fifties with Graves' hyperthyroidism that later progressed to Graves' ophthalmopathy. The J gene is TRBJ2-2, the V gene TRBV6-1; D possibly corresponds to TRBD2 (6 bases). The CDR3 is CASSEPRRRGDTGELFF. The CDR3 DNA follows: TGTGCCAGCAGTGAACCCCGGCGGAGGGGTGACACCGGGGAGCTGTTTTTT.